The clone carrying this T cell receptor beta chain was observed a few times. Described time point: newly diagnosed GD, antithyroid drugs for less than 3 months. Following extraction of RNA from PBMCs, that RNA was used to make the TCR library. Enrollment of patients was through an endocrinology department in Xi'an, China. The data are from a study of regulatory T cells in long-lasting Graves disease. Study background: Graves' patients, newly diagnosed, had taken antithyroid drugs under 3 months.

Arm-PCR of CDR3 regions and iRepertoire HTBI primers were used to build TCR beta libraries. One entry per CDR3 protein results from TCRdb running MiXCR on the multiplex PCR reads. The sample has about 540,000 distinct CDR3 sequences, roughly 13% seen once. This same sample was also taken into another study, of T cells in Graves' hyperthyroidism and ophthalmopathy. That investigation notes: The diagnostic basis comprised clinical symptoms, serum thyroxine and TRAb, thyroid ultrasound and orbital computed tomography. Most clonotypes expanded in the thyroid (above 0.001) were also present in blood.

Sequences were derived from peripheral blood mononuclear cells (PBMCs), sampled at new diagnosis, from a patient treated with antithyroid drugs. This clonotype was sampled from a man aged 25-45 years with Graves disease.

The CDR3 reads CSAYRLAGIQETQYF. In nucleotides, the CDR3 is TGCAGTGCTTACAGACTAGCGGGTATCCAAGAGACCCAGTACTTC. The chain recombines TRBV20-1 with TRBJ2-5, with 10 bases lining up with TRBD2. The junction had 7 bases not matched to a gene; V was cut back by 5 bases and J by 1 base. CDR1 and CDR2 from the germline V gene are DFQATT and SNEGSKA (reference sequence). CDR3 length: 15 amino acids.